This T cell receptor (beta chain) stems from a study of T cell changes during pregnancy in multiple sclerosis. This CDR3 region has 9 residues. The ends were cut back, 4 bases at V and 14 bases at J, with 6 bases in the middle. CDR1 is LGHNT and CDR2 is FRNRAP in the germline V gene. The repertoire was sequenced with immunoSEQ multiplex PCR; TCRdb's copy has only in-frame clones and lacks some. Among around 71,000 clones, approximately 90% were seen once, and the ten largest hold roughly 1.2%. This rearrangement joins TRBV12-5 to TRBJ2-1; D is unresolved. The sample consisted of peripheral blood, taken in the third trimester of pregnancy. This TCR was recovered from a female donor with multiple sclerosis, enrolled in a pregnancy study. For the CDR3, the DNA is TGTGCTAGTGGTTGGGCAAAGTTCTTC. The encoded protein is CASGWAKFF.